This is a list of T cell receptor beta chains from one sample in a study of cytomegalovirus exposure and HLA in healthy donors. This table comes from immunoSEQ multiplex PCR, and its TCRdb copy is limited to in-frame clones, with some not included. This table has some 160,000 clones, 88% appearing once. The sequenced sample was PBMCs. Receptors were obtained from a man aged 18 to 35 in good health and CMV-seronegative. Each CDR3 is given with its conserved first and last residue. D genes are given only for firm matches. Where a row states a size, it is once, few, many or the class of an expanded clone; other rows omit it.

CDR3aa: CASSFTVNTEAFF
CDR3nt: TGTGCCAGCAGTTTTACGGTTAACACTGAAGCTTTCTTT
abundance: -
d_gene: -
v_gene: TRBV27
j_gene: TRBJ1-1

CDR3aa: CASSHRTSGGAWFHQETQYF
CDR3nt: TGTGCCAGCAGCCACAGGACTAGCGGGGGGGCCTGGTTTCACCAAGAGACCCAGTACTTC
abundance: -
d_gene: TRBD2
v_gene: TRBV5-4
j_gene: TRBJ2-5

CDR3aa: CASTSRRGLNTEAFF
CDR3nt: TGCGCCAGCACGTCTCGCAGGGGCTTGAACACTGAAGCTTTCTTT
abundance: -
d_gene: -
v_gene: TRBV5-1
j_gene: TRBJ1-1

CDR3aa: CASSFGREVGYGYTF
CDR3nt: TGTGCCAGCAGTTTTGGGAGGGAGGTCGGGTATGGCTACACCTTC
abundance: -
d_gene: -
v_gene: TRBV28
j_gene: TRBJ1-2

CDR3aa: CASTKAGGSNQPQHF
CDR3nt: TGTGCCAGCACCAAAGCGGGGGGTAGCAATCAGCCCCAGCATTTT
abundance: few
d_gene: -
v_gene: TRBV27
j_gene: TRBJ1-5

CDR3aa: CASSYRPDRINEKLFF
CDR3nt: TGTGCCAGCAGTTATCGCCCGGACAGGATTAATGAAAAACTGTTTTTT
abundance: -
d_gene: TRBD1
v_gene: TRBV27
j_gene: TRBJ1-4

CDR3aa: CASSATYRGYTF
CDR3nt: TGTGCCAGCAGTGCCACCTATCGGGGCTACACCTTC
abundance: -
d_gene: -
v_gene: TRBV6-1
j_gene: TRBJ1-2

CDR3aa: CASSSKTGQGAYEQYF
CDR3nt: TGCGCCAGCAGCTCGAAAACGGGACAGGGGGCGTACGAGCAGTACTTC
abundance: -
d_gene: TRBD1
v_gene: TRBV5-1
j_gene: TRBJ2-7

CDR3aa: CASSLGGGSDTQYF
CDR3nt: TGTGCCAGCAGCTTAGGTGGGGGGTCAGATACGCAGTATTTT
abundance: -
d_gene: -
v_gene: TRBV7-2
j_gene: TRBJ2-3

CDR3aa: CASSPRQGRDTDTQYF
CDR3nt: TGTGCCAGCTCACCGCGACAGGGGCGGGACACAGATACGCAGTATTTT
abundance: -
d_gene: TRBD1
v_gene: TRBV18
j_gene: TRBJ2-3

CDR3aa: CASSRDRGYGGYTF
CDR3nt: TGTGCCAGCAGTCGGGACAGGGGGTATGGTGGCTACACCTTC
abundance: -
d_gene: TRBD1
v_gene: TRBV5-6
j_gene: TRBJ1-2

CDR3aa: CASGGRIGEQYF
CDR3nt: TGTGCCAGCGGGGGGAGAATCGGCGAGCAGTACTTC
abundance: -
d_gene: -
v_gene: TRBV27
j_gene: TRBJ2-7

CDR3aa: CASSPRGGDTQYF
CDR3nt: TGCGCCAGCAGCCCCCGGGGGGGAGATACGCAGTATTTT
abundance: once
d_gene: TRBD2
v_gene: TRBV5-1
j_gene: TRBJ2-3

CDR3aa: CASSNVQGAGGYTF
CDR3nt: TGTGCCAGCAGCAACGTACAGGGGGCGGGAGGCTACACCTTC
abundance: -
d_gene: TRBD1
v_gene: TRBV7-6
j_gene: TRBJ1-2

CDR3aa: CASSPDRALEKLFF
CDR3nt: TGTGCCAGCAGTCCCGACAGGGCTCTTGAAAAACTGTTTTTT
abundance: -
d_gene: TRBD1
v_gene: TRBV4-2
j_gene: TRBJ1-4

CDR3aa: CASRLAGVETQYF
CDR3nt: TGCGCCAGTCGGCTAGCGGGAGTAGAGACCCAGTACTTC
abundance: -
d_gene: TRBD2
v_gene: TRBV10-2
j_gene: TRBJ2-5

CDR3aa: CAISEVAGMGETQYF
CDR3nt: TGTGCCATCAGTGAGGTGGCGGGAATGGGAGAGACCCAGTACTTC
abundance: -
d_gene: -
v_gene: TRBV10-3
j_gene: TRBJ2-5

CDR3aa: CASSSLAGGNIQYF
CDR3nt: TGTGCCAGCAGTTCTCTAGCGGGGGGAAACATTCAGTACTTC
abundance: -
d_gene: TRBD2
v_gene: TRBV27
j_gene: TRBJ2-4

CDR3aa: CASTRDGYEQYF
CDR3nt: TGTGCCAGCACCAGGGATGGCTACGAGCAGTACTTC
abundance: few
d_gene: -
v_gene: TRBV2
j_gene: TRBJ2-7

CDR3aa: CASSPRRGSETQYF
CDR3nt: TGTGCCAGCAGTCCCCGGCGGGGTTCAGAGACCCAGTACTTC
abundance: -
d_gene: -
v_gene: TRBV2
j_gene: TRBJ2-5

CDR3aa: CASSLSERVSYEQYF
CDR3nt: TGTGCCAGCAGTTTATCGGAGCGGGTATCCTACGAGCAGTACTTC
abundance: -
d_gene: -
v_gene: TRBV27
j_gene: TRBJ2-7

CDR3aa: CASSLAGSGAYNEQFF
CDR3nt: TGTGCCAGCAGCTTGGCCGGGAGCGGGGCCTACAATGAGCAGTTCTTC
abundance: -
d_gene: TRBD2
v_gene: TRBV5-6
j_gene: TRBJ2-1

CDR3aa: CASSLADYSYEQYF
CDR3nt: TGTGCCAGCAGCTTAGCTGACTACTCCTACGAGCAGTACTTC
abundance: -
d_gene: -
v_gene: TRBV11-2
j_gene: TRBJ2-7

CDR3aa: CASSQGAATDTQYF
CDR3nt: TGTGCCAGCAGCCAAGGGGCTGCCACAGATACGCAGTATTTT
abundance: -
d_gene: -
v_gene: TRBV7-9
j_gene: TRBJ2-3

CDR3aa: CASSPAGGPDTQYF
CDR3nt: TGTGCCAGCTCACCAGCGGGAGGGCCAGATACGCAGTATTTT
abundance: -
d_gene: TRBD2
v_gene: TRBV18
j_gene: TRBJ2-3

CDR3aa: CASSPRGGFDSNQPQHF
CDR3nt: TGTGCCAGCAGCCCCCGCGGGGGGTTCGATAGCAATCAGCCCCAGCATTTT
abundance: -
d_gene: -
v_gene: TRBV28
j_gene: TRBJ1-5

CDR3aa: CASSSAGTGTFYQETQYF
CDR3nt: TGTGCCAGCAGTTCGGCCGGGACAGGGACCTTTTATCAAGAGACCCAGTACTTC
abundance: -
d_gene: TRBD1
v_gene: TRBV27
j_gene: TRBJ2-5

CDR3aa: CASSKKTSGYNEQFF
CDR3nt: TGTGCCAGCTCAAAAAAGACTAGCGGGTACAATGAGCAGTTCTTC
abundance: -
d_gene: TRBD2
v_gene: TRBV18
j_gene: TRBJ2-1

CDR3aa: CASSFVPNAPSPYTF
CDR3nt: TGTGCCAGCAGTTTTGTCCCTAATGCCCCTTCCCCCTACACCTTC
abundance: -
d_gene: -
v_gene: TRBV28
j_gene: TRBJ1-2

CDR3aa: CASLDRGRREILHF
CDR3nt: TGTGCCAGCCTCGACAGGGGGCGCCGAGAGATCCTCCACTTT
abundance: -
d_gene: TRBD1
v_gene: TRBV19
j_gene: TRBJ1-6

CDR3aa: CASSFSSYNEQFF
CDR3nt: TGTGCCAGCAGTTTCAGCTCCTACAATGAGCAGTTCTTC
abundance: -
d_gene: -
v_gene: TRBV27
j_gene: TRBJ2-1

CDR3aa: CASGPPGLGKGEQFF
CDR3nt: TGTGCTAGTGGTCCCCCGGGACTAGGGAAAGGCGAGCAGTTCTTC
abundance: -
d_gene: TRBD2
v_gene: TRBV12-5
j_gene: TRBJ2-1

CDR3aa: CASSFTGQGAFGYTF
CDR3nt: TGTGCCAGCAGCTTTACGGGACAGGGGGCTTTTGGCTACACCTTC
abundance: -
d_gene: TRBD1
v_gene: TRBV7-9
j_gene: TRBJ1-2

CDR3aa: CASSLFGHQTQYF
CDR3nt: TGTGCCAGCAGTTTATTCGGTCACCAGACCCAGTACTTC
abundance: -
d_gene: -
v_gene: TRBV27
j_gene: TRBJ2-5

CDR3aa: CASSPSIGTGGEGYTF
CDR3nt: TGTGCCAGCAGCCCCTCCATCGGGACAGGGGGCGAAGGCTACACCTTC
abundance: -
d_gene: TRBD1
v_gene: TRBV11-2
j_gene: TRBJ1-2

CDR3aa: CASSSDRAVVEQFF
CDR3nt: TGTGCCAGCAGTTCGGACAGGGCCGTAGTTGAGCAGTTCTTC
abundance: -
d_gene: TRBD1
v_gene: TRBV2
j_gene: TRBJ2-1

CDR3aa: CASSLATGGELFF
CDR3nt: TGTGCCAGCAGCTTGGCCACAGGGGGCGAGTTGTTCTTC
abundance: -
d_gene: TRBD1
v_gene: TRBV5-4
j_gene: TRBJ2-1

CDR3aa: CASSFGVRGSYEQYF
CDR3nt: TGTGCCAGCAGTTTCGGCGTGCGCGGCTCCTACGAGCAGTACTTC
abundance: -
d_gene: -
v_gene: TRBV28
j_gene: TRBJ2-7

CDR3aa: CASSSQGGQGLNEQYF
CDR3nt: TGCGCCAGCAGCTCGCAGGGGGGACAGGGGTTGAACGAGCAGTACTTC
abundance: -
d_gene: TRBD1
v_gene: TRBV5-1
j_gene: TRBJ2-7

CDR3aa: CASSPSRGSTNYGYTF
CDR3nt: TGTGCCAGCTCACCAAGCAGAGGATCTACGAACTATGGCTACACCTTC
abundance: -
d_gene: -
v_gene: TRBV18
j_gene: TRBJ1-2

CDR3aa: CASSIRPGQGLAETYEQYF
CDR3nt: TGTGCCAGCAGTATAAGACCAGGTCAGGGACTAGCGGAGACCTACGAGCAGTACTTC
abundance: -
d_gene: TRBD2
v_gene: TRBV2
j_gene: TRBJ2-7

CDR3aa: CASSLAGVQNEQYF
CDR3nt: TGTGCCAGCAGTTTAGCGGGAGTCCAGAACGAGCAGTACTTC
abundance: -
d_gene: TRBD2
v_gene: TRBV27
j_gene: TRBJ2-7

CDR3aa: CASSSPGGNTEAFF
CDR3nt: TGTGCCAGCAGCTCCCCAGGGGGGAACACTGAAGCTTTCTTT
abundance: -
d_gene: TRBD1
v_gene: TRBV11-2
j_gene: TRBJ1-1

CDR3aa: CASSGGTEQFF
CDR3nt: TGTGCCAGCAGTGGTGGGACAGAGCAGTTCTTC
abundance: -
d_gene: -
v_gene: TRBV27
j_gene: TRBJ2-1

CDR3aa: CASSQVSEAQPQHF
CDR3nt: TGCGCCAGCAGCCAAGTCAGCGAGGCTCAGCCCCAGCATTTT
abundance: -
d_gene: -
v_gene: TRBV4-1
j_gene: TRBJ1-5

CDR3aa: CASSFAGGYNQPQHF
CDR3nt: TGTGCCAGCAGCTTCGCCGGGGGGTATAATCAGCCCCAGCATTTT
abundance: -
d_gene: -
v_gene: TRBV7-2
j_gene: TRBJ1-5

CDR3aa: CASSYSPAGGPHTQYF
CDR3nt: TGTGCCAGCAGTTACTCGCCAGCGGGAGGGCCCCATACGCAGTATTTT
abundance: -
d_gene: TRBD2
v_gene: TRBV6-5
j_gene: TRBJ2-3

CDR3aa: CASSMGTGFRETQYF
CDR3nt: TGTGCCAGTAGTATGGGGACTGGGTTTAGAGAGACCCAGTACTTC
abundance: -
d_gene: -
v_gene: TRBV19
j_gene: TRBJ2-5

CDR3aa: CASSLGGENTEAFF
CDR3nt: TGTGCCAGCAGTTTAGGGGGGGAGAACACTGAAGCTTTCTTT
abundance: -
d_gene: -
v_gene: TRBV6-5
j_gene: TRBJ1-1

CDR3aa: CASSILDRANYGYTF
CDR3nt: TGTGCCAGTAGTATACTGGACAGGGCTAACTATGGCTACACCTTC
abundance: -
d_gene: TRBD1
v_gene: TRBV19
j_gene: TRBJ1-2

CDR3aa: CASSLARGETQYF
CDR3nt: TGTGCCAGCAGCTTAGCGCGGGGGGAGACCCAGTACTTC
abundance: -
d_gene: TRBD2
v_gene: TRBV7-2
j_gene: TRBJ2-5

CDR3aa: CASSEYWGSYGYTF
CDR3nt: TGTGCCAGCAGTGAATACTGGGGCTCCTATGGCTACACCTTC
abundance: -
d_gene: -
v_gene: TRBV6-1
j_gene: TRBJ1-2

CDR3aa: CASTPVETNQPQHF
CDR3nt: TGTGCCAGCACCCCCGTGGAGACCAATCAGCCCCAGCATTTT
abundance: -
d_gene: -
v_gene: TRBV28
j_gene: TRBJ1-5

CDR3aa: CASSLSGMQETQYF
CDR3nt: TGCGCCAGCAGCTTGTCGGGGATGCAGGAGACCCAGTACTTC
abundance: -
d_gene: -
v_gene: TRBV5-1
j_gene: TRBJ2-5

CDR3aa: CASSSRQGGNTGELFF
CDR3nt: TGTGCCAGCAGCTCGCGACAGGGAGGAAACACCGGGGAGCTGTTTTTT
abundance: -
d_gene: -
v_gene: TRBV11-3
j_gene: TRBJ2-2

CDR3aa: CASSLESSSNQPQHF
CDR3nt: TGTGCCAGCAGCTTAGAAAGCTCTAGCAATCAGCCCCAGCATTTT
abundance: -
d_gene: -
v_gene: TRBV11-2
j_gene: TRBJ1-5

CDR3aa: CASSPDSGRSDTQYF
CDR3nt: TGTGCCAGCAGTCCTGATAGCGGGAGGTCAGATACGCAGTATTTT
abundance: -
d_gene: TRBD2
v_gene: TRBV7-2
j_gene: TRBJ2-3

CDR3aa: CASSLTGLEGYTF
CDR3nt: TGCGCCAGCAGCTTAACAGGGCTTGAAGGCTACACCTTC
abundance: few
d_gene: -
v_gene: TRBV5-1
j_gene: TRBJ1-2

CDR3aa: CASSITGGQETQYF
CDR3nt: TGTGCCAGTAGTATAACCGGGGGCCAAGAGACCCAGTACTTC
abundance: -
d_gene: -
v_gene: TRBV19
j_gene: TRBJ2-5

CDR3aa: CASSKRSAETQYF
CDR3nt: TGCGCCAGCAGTAAGCGGTCCGCAGAGACCCAGTACTTC
abundance: -
d_gene: -
v_gene: TRBV10-2
j_gene: TRBJ2-5